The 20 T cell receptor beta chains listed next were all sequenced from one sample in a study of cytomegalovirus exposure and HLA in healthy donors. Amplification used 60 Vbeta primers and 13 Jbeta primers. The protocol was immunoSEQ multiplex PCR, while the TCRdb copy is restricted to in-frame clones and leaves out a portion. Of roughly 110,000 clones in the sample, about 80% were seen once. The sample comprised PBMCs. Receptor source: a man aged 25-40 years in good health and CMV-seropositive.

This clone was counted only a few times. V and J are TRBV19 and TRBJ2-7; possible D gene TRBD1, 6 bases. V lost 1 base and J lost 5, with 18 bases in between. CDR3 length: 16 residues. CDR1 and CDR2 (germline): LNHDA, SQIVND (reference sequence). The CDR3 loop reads CASSIVKGSGVDEQYF. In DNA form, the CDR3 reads TGTGCCAGTAGTATAGTTAAAGGGTCAGGGGTCGACGAGCAGTACTTC. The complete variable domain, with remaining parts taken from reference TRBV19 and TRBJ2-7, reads DGGITQSPKYLFRKEGQNVTLSCEQNLNHDAMYWYRQDPGQGLRLIYYSQIVNDFQKGDIAEGYSVSREKKESFPLTVTSAQKNPTAFYLCASSIVKGSGVDEQYFGPGTRLTVT.

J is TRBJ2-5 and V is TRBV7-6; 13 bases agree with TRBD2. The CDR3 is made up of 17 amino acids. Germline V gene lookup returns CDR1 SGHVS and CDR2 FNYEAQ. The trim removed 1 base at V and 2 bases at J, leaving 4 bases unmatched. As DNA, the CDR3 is TGTGCCAGCAGCTTAGAGGGGACTAGCGGGGAGCAAGAGACCCAGTACTTC. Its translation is CASSLEGTSGEQETQYF.

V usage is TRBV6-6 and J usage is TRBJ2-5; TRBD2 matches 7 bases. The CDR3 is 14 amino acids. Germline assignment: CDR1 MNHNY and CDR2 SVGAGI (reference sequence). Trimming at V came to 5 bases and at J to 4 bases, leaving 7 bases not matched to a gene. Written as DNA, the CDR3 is TGTGCCAGCAGTACGGGCGGGGGTATAGAGACCCAGTACTTC. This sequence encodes CASSTGGGIETQYF.

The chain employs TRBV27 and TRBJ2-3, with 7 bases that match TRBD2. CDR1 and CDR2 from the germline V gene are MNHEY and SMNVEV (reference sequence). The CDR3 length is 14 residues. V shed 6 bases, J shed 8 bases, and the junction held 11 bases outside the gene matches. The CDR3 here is CASRERLALGTQYF. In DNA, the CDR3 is TGTGCCAGCAGGGAAAGACTAGCCCTGGGTACGCAGTATTTT.

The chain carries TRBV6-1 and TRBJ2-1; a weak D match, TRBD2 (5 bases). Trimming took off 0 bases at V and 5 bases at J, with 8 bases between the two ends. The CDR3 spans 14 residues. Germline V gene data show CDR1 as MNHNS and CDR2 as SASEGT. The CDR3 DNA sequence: TGTGCCAGCAGTGAAGCGTCGGGAAACAATGAGCAGTTCTTC. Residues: CASSEASGNNEQFF.

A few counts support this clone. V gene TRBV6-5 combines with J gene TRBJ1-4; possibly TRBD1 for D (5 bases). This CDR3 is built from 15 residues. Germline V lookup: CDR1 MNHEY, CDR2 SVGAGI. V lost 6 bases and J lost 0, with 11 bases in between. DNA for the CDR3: TGTGCCAGCAGCGGGGGAACAGCAACTAATGAAAAACTGTTTTTT. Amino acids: CASSGGTATNEKLFF.

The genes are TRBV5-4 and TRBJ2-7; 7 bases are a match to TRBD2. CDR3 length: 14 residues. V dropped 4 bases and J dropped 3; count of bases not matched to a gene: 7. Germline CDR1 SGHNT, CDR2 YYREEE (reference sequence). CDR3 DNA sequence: TGTGCCAGCAGCCTGGCGGGCGGGGGCTACGAGCAGTACTTC. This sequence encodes CASSLAGGGYEQYF.

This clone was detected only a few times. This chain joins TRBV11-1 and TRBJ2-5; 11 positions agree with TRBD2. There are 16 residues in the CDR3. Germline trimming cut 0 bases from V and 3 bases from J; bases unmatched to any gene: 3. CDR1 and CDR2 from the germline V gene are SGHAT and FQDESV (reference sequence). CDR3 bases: TGTGCCAGCAGCTTAGCACCTAGCGGGGGGAAAGAGACCCAGTACTTC. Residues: CASSLAPSGGKETQYF.

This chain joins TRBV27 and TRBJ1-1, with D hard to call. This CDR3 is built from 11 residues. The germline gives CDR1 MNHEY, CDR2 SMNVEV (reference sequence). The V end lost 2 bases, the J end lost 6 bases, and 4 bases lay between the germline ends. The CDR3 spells CASSLGAEAFF. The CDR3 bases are TGTGCCAGCAGTTTAGGAGCTGAAGCTTTCTTT.

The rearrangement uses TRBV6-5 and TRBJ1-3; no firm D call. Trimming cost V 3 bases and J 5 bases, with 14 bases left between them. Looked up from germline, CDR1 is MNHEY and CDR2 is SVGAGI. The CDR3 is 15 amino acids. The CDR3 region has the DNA TGTGCCAGCAGTTATCAACCAACACCCCGAAACACCATATATTTT. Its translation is CASSYQPTPRNTIYF.

CDR3 residues: CASRVGEVTGELFF. CDR3 sequence (DNA): TGTGCCAGCAGAGTGGGGGAGGTAACCGGGGAGCTGTTTTTT. The V and J genes are TRBV6-5 and TRBJ2-2; a weak D match, TRBD2 (6 bases). With 6 bases removed from V and 5 bases from J, the gap between germline ends came to 13 bases. This CDR3 is built from 14 residues. Germline-derived CDR1 and CDR2 are MNHEY and SVGAGI.

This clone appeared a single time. The CDR3 protein is CASSATGGKVEQYF. In nucleotides, the CDR3 is TGTGCCAGCAGTGCCACAGGGGGAAAAGTCGAGCAGTACTTC. The chain combines TRBV6-4 with TRBJ2-7; 8 bases align to TRBD1. V lost 4 bases to trimming and J lost 6 bases; unmatched junction nucleotides: 8. Per germline, CDR1 MRHNA and CDR2 SNTAGT. This CDR3 has 14 amino acids.

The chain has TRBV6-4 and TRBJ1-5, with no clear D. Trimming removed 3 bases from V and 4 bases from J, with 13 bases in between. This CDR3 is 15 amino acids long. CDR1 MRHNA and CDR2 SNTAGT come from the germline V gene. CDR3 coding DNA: TGTGCCAGCAGTGAATCGGACGGACTGAATCAGCCCCAGCATTTT. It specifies CASSESDGLNQPQHF.

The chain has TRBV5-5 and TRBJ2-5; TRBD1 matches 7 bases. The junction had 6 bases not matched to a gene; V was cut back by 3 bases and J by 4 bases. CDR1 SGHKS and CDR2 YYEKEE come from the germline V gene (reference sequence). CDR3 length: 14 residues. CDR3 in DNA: TGTGCCAGCAGCTCGCAGGGACAGTTAGAGACCCAGTACTTC. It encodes CASSSQGQLETQYF.

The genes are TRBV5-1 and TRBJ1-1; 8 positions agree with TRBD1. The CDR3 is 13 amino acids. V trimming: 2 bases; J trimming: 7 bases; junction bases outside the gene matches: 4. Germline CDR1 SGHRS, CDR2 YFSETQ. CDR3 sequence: CASSFGTGSEAFF. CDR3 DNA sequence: TGCGCCAGCAGCTTCGGGACAGGCAGTGAAGCTTTCTTT.

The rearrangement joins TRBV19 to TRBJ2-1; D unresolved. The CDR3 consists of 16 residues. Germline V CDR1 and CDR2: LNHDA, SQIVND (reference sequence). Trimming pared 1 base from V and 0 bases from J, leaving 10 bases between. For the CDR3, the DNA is TGTGCCAGTAGTATAGGACTGATCCTCTCCTACAATGAGCAGTTCTTC. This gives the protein CASSIGLILSYNEQFF.

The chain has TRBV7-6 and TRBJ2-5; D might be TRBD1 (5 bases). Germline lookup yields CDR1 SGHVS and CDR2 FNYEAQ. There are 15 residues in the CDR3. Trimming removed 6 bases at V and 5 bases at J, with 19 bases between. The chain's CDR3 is CASSLQGYRVETQYF. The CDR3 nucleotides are TGTGCCAGCAGTCTTCAGGGTTATCGGGTTGAGACCCAGTACTTC. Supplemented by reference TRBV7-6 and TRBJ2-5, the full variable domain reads GAGVSQSPRYKVTKRGQDVALRCDPISGHVSLYWYRQALGQGPEFLTYFNYEAQQDKSGLPNDRFSAERPEGSISTLTIQRTEQRDSAMYRCASSLQGYRVETQYFGPGTRLLVL.

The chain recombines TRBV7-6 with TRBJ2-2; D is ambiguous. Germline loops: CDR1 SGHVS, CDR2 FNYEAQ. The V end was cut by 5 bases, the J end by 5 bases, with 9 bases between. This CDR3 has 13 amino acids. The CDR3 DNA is TGTGCCAGCAGCACGTCCGGGACCGGGGAGCTGTTTTTT. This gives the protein CASSTSGTGELFF.

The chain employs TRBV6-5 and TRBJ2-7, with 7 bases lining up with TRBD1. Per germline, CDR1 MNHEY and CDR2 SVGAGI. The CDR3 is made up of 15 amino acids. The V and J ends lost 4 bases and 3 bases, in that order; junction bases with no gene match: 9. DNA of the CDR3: TGTGCCAGCAGTTCCAAAGGGACAGCAAGCTACGAGCAGTACTTC. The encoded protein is CASSSKGTASYEQYF.

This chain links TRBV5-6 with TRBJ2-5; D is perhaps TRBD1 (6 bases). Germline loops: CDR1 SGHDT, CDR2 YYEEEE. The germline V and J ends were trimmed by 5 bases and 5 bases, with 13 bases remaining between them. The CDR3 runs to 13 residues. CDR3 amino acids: CASSQGSKETQYF. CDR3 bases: TGTGCCAGCAGTCAGGGGTCGAAGGAGACCCAGTACTTC. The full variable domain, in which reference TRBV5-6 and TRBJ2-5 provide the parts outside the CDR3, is DAGVTQSPTHLIKTRGQQVTLRCSPKSGHDTVSWYQQALGQGPQFIFQYYEEEERQRGNFPDRFSGHQFPNYSSELNVNALLLGDSALYLCASSQGSKETQYFGPGTRLLVL.